This T cell receptor (beta chain) was captured in a study of T cell repertoires in cytomegalovirus infection. Study summary: CMV epitopes in the study were HLA-C-restricted (recently identified) and HLA-B-restricted (well studied). A matching HLA type, together with CMV infection, was signaled by public TCR beta signatures.

In germline, CDR1 is SGHVS, CDR2 FQNEAQ. The CDR3 is made up of 12 amino acids. TCRdb reprocessed the reads via MiXCR and lists one record per CDR3 protein. This sample has 900,000 to 950,000 distinct CDR3 sequences; approximately 31% occur once, and the top ten carry around 15%. Regarding this clonotype: Its antigen is unidentified. A much larger clone sits a single nucleotide away, making a read error possible.

Regarding the study as a whole: What dominated the ex vivo response were HLA-C-restricted CMV-specific TCR beta clonotypes. CMV carriers having the relevant HLA were flagged by cumulative public TCR beta family frequency.

Material: cultured CD8+ T cells from PBMCs, obtained from culture after CMV antigen stimulation. The chain carries TRBV7-8 and TRBJ2-1; D gene unclear. This receptor was obtained from a human donor in good health (CMV status not recorded). Some clones in this sample may be carry-over from other donors' samples. CDR3 sequence reads: CANSSLRNEQFF. The CDR3 DNA reads TGTGCCAACAGCTCCTTGAGGAATGAGCAGTTCTTC.